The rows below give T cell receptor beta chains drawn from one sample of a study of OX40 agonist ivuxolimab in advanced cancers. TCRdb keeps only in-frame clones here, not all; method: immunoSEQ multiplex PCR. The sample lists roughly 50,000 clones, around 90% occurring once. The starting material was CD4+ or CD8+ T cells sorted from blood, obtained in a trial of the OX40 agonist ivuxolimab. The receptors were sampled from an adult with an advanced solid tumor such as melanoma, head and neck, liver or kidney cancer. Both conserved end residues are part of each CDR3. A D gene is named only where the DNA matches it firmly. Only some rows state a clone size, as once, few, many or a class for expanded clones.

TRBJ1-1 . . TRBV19 CASSSPQGENTEAFF TGTGCCAGTAGTAGCCCGCAGGGAGAGAACACTGAAGCTTTCTTT
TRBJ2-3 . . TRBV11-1 CASSSTDGKMRHTQYF TGTGCCAGCAGCTCAACAGACGGGAAGATGAGACATACGCAGTATTTT
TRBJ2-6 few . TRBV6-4 CASSDTNSGANVLTF TGTGCCAGCAGTGACACAAACTCTGGGGCCAACGTCCTGACTTTC
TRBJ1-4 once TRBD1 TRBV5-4 CASSSGTGLEKLFF TGTGCCAGCAGCTCTGGGACAGGGCTCGAAAAACTGTTTTTT
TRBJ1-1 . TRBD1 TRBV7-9 CASSLVGPGGTEAFF TGTGCCAGCAGCTTAGTAGGTCCAGGGGGCACTGAAGCTTTCTTT
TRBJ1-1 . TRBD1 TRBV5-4 CASRYTGGEGTEAFF TGTGCCAGCAGGTATACAGGGGGGGAAGGCACTGAAGCTTTCTTT
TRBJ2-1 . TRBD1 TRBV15 CATSREGTGGYNEQFF TGTGCCACCAGCAGAGAGGGGACAGGGGGGTACAATGAGCAGTTCTTC
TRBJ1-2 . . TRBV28 CASSLGGGGAYGYTF TGTGCCAGCAGTCTTGGGGGTGGAGGGGCCTATGGCTACACCTTC
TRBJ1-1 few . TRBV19 CASTFAPSNTEAFF TGTGCCAGTACGTTTGCTCCGAGTAACACTGAAGCTTTCTTT
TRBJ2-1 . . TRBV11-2 CASSLEALSYNEQFF TGTGCCAGCAGCTTAGAGGCACTTTCCTACAATGAGCAGTTCTTC
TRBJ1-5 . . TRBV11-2 CASSLRLGQPQHF TGTGCCAGCAGCTTAAGGTTGGGTCAGCCCCAGCATTTT
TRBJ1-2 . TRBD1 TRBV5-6 CASSPWSGGDYTF TGTGCCAGCAGCCCGTGGTCAGGGGGGGACTACACCTTC
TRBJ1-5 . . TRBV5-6 CASSFDRSNQPQHF TGTGCCAGCAGCTTCGACAGGAGCAATCAGCCCCAGCATTTT
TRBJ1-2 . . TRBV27 CASSLSYNYGYTF TGTGCCAGCAGTTTATCGTACAACTATGGCTACACCTTC
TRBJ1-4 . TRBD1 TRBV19 CASSIEGAVEKLFF TGTGCCAGTAGTATTGAGGGGGCTGTGGAAAAACTGTTTTTT
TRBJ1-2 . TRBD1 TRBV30 CAWSDGTGVGYTF TGTGCCTGGAGCGACGGGACAGGGGTTGGCTACACCTTC
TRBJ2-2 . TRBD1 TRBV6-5 CASSLGQGAGGELFF TGTGCCAGCAGTTTGGGACAGGGGGCGGGCGGGGAGCTGTTTTTT
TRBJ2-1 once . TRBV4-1 CASSLGRNNEQFF TGCGCCAGCAGCCTGGGACGGAACAATGAGCAGTTCTTC
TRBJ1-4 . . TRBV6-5 CASSYQGGDEKLFF TGTGCCAGCAGTTACCAAGGGGGTGATGAAAAACTGTTTTTT
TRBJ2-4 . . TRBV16 CASSQSGGLNIQYF TGTGCCAGCAGCCAATCAGGGGGTTTAAACATTCAGTACTTC
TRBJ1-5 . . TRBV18 CASSPARADNQPQHF TGTGCCAGCTCACCGGCTCGGGCGGACAATCAGCCCCAGCATTTT
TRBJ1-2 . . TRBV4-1 CASSQWGRDYGYTF TGCGCCAGCAGCCAGTGGGGGCGCGACTATGGCTACACCTTC
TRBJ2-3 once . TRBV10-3 CAISGGRWSTDTQYF TGTGCCATCAGTGGAGGGAGGTGGTCCACAGATACGCAGTATTTT
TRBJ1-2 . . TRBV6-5 CASSYSQYPRYGYTF TGTGCCAGCAGTTACTCACAGTACCCTAGGTATGGCTACACCTTC
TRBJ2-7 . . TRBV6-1 CASLHRRGYEQYF TGTGCCAGCCTCCACCGTCGGGGGTACGAGCAGTACTTC
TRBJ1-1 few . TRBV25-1 CASSDGWKAFF TGTGCCAGCAGTGACGGCTGGAAAGCTTTCTTT